The 31 T cell receptor beta chains below all came from one sample that was sequenced in a study of blood T cell repertoires in COVID-19. The data were produced by immunoSEQ multiplex PCR, yet TCRdb's version contains in-frame clones alone and is incomplete. The sample yields about 170,000 clones, roughly 93% seen once. Sequencing used peripheral blood. The receptors derive from a man between 18 and 29 years old with COVID-19, enrolled during active disease.

The rearrangement uses TRBV18 and TRBJ1-5; D perhaps matches TRBD1 (5 bases). The length of the CDR3 is 14 residues. Germline V gene sequence: CDR1 KGHSH, CDR2 LQKENI. V lost 6 bases and J lost 8, with 17 bases in between. The CDR3 DNA follows: TGTGCCAGCTCGTACTTGACAGATTCGGAGCCCCAGCATTTT. Translation: CASSYLTDSEPQHF.

The DNA for the CDR3 is TGTGCCAGCAGTTTAAAACGCGTTGGCACTGAAGCTTTCTTT. Translated, it gives CASSLKRVGTEAFF. The chain links TRBV27 to TRBJ1-1; D unresolved. CDR3 length equals 14 residues. Trimming shortened V by 2 bases and J by 4 bases, and 11 bases separated the two germline ends. Germline V gene sequence: CDR1 MNHEY, CDR2 SMNVEV (reference sequence).

This chain links TRBV4-1 with TRBJ2-7; D is possibly TRBD2 (5 bases). Trimming took 3 bases from V and 0 from J, leaving 12 bases between them. Germline V CDR1 and CDR2: MGHRA, YSYEKL. This CDR3 contains 15 residues. DNA of the CDR3: TGCGCCAGCAGCCAGAGGGAGCGGCTCTCCTACGAGCAGTACTTC. Encoded protein: CASSQRERLSYEQYF.

The chain recombines TRBV7-8 with TRBJ2-1, with D possibly matching TRBD2 (5 bases). The germline V and J ends were trimmed by 2 bases and 0 bases, with 14 bases remaining between them. The CDR3 is 17 residues long. CDR1 and CDR2 from the germline V gene are SGHVS and FQNEAQ. The CDR3 spells CASSLFFVRGSYNEQFF. CDR3 sequence (DNA): TGTGCCAGCAGCTTATTCTTCGTCCGGGGCTCCTACAATGAGCAGTTCTTC. The full variable domain, with the rest looked up from reference TRBV7-8 and TRBJ2-1, is GAGVSQSPRYKVAKRGQDVALRCDPISGHVSLFWYQQALGQGPEFLTYFQNEAQLDKSGLPSDRFFAERPEGSVSTLKIQRTQQEDSAVYLCASSLFFVRGSYNEQFFGPGTRLTVL.

This sequence joins TRBV4-2 and TRBJ2-1, with 9 bases matching TRBD1. Trimming took 6 bases from V and 7 from J; bases not matched to a gene: 4. The V gene's germline CDR1 is LGHNA and CDR2 YNFKEQ. CDR3 length equals 13 residues. This CDR3 is CASRDRGTNEQFF. The CDR3 bases are TGTGCCAGCAGGGACAGGGGTACAAATGAGCAGTTCTTC.

The chain has TRBV2 and TRBJ2-1, with 16 nucleotides matching TRBD2. Trimming at V came to 8 bases and at J to 1 base, leaving 5 bases not matched to a gene. This CDR3 spans 17 amino acids. CDR1 and CDR2 (germline): SNHLY, FYNNEI. CDR3 amino acids: CASVGLAGGGSYNEQFF. The CDR3 bases are TGTGCCAGCGTGGGACTAGCGGGAGGGGGATCCTACAATGAGCAGTTCTTC. Full variable domain (remainder filled in from reference TRBV2 and TRBJ2-1): EPEVTQTPSHQVTQMGQEVILRCVPISNHLYFYWYRQILGQKVEFLVSFYNNEISEKSEIFDDQFSVERPDGSNFTLKIRSTKLEDSAMYFCASVGLAGGGSYNEQFFGPGTRLTVL.

The CDR3 sequence is CAWSGSTVPYEQYF. In DNA form, the CDR3 reads TGTGCCTGGAGTGGTTCGACAGTACCCTACGAGCAGTACTTC. This chain links TRBV30 with TRBJ2-7; a possible D gene is TRBD1 (5 bases). This CDR3 contains 14 residues. Germline V gene data show CDR1 as GTSNPN and CDR2 as SVGIG (reference sequence). The V gene lost 1 base and the J gene lost 2 bases, with 12 bases spanning the gap.

This chain links TRBV11-3 with TRBJ2-2; 13 bases are a match to TRBD2. Germline lookup yields CDR1 SGHNT and CDR2 YENEEA. The CDR3 has 17 residues. Losses at the gene ends were 5 bases for V and 0 bases for J; bases not matched to a gene: 3. CDR3 in DNA: TGTGCCAGCAGCCCGGGACTAGCGGGACCGAACACCGGGGAGCTGTTTTTT. Translating gives CASSPGLAGPNTGELFF.

V is TRBV10-2 and J is TRBJ2-1; a weak D match, TRBD1 (5 bases). V was shortened by 6 bases and J by 4 bases, with 16 bases between the two germline ends. Germline values: CDR1 WSHSY, CDR2 SAAADI. CDR3 length equals 15 residues. The CDR3 nucleotides are TGCGCCAGCAGGGCCGGCAGGGTGCATTACAATGAGCAGTTCTTC. Translated, it gives CASRAGRVHYNEQFF.

This chain uses TRBV24-1 with TRBJ2-7; 7 positions agree with TRBD2. Germline assignment: CDR1 KGHDR and CDR2 SFDVKD. V was pared by 9 bases and J by 1 base, with 11 bases of the junction left unmatched. This CDR3 region has 15 residues. The CDR3 reads CATGEGITSSYEQYF. CDR3 bases: TGTGCCACCGGGGAGGGGATAACCTCTTCCTACGAGCAGTACTTC.

The V gene is TRBV3-1 (or the pseudogene TRBV3-2), the J gene TRBJ2-5; 9 nucleotides agree with TRBD2. Per germline, CDR1 LGHDT and CDR2 YNNKEL (reference sequence). This CDR3 contains 14 residues. The V gene end was trimmed by 6 bases and the J gene end by 2 bases; junction bases not matched to a gene: 4. The DNA of the CDR3 is TGTGCCAGCAGTCTAGCGGGAAGACAAGAGACCCAGTACTTC. Residues: CASSLAGRQETQYF.

The rearrangement links TRBV19 to TRBJ1-3; tentative D call: TRBD1 (6 bases). This CDR3 comprises 16 residues. V shed 6 bases and J shed 3 bases, with 18 bases lying between them. In germline, CDR1 is LNHDA, CDR2 SQIVND (reference sequence). The CDR3 here is CASRSSTGRGGNTIYF. CDR3 bases: TGTGCCAGTAGGAGCTCCACAGGGAGAGGTGGAAACACCATATATTTT. The full variable domain, its missing parts supplied by reference TRBV19 and TRBJ1-3, is DGGITQSPKYLFRKEGQNVTLSCEQNLNHDAMYWYRQDPGQGLRLIYYSQIVNDFQKGDIAEGYSVSREKKESFPLTVTSAQKNPTAFYLCASRSSTGRGGNTIYFGEGSWLTVV.

V and J are TRBV5-6 and TRBJ2-7, with 11 bases that match TRBD2. Germline CDR1 SGHDT, CDR2 YYEEEE. The ends lost 4 bases at V and 2 bases at J; junction bases unmatched: 2. This CDR3 has 14 amino acids. The CDR3 nucleotides are TGTGCCAGCAGCAAGGGACTAGCGGCCTACGAGCAGTACTTC. It is translated as CASSKGLAAYEQYF.

This chain joins TRBV4-3 and TRBJ2-1; 7 bases fit TRBD1. Germline V gives CDR1 LGHNA, CDR2 YSLEER. The CDR3 extends over 15 amino acids. The V and J ends lost 6 bases and 0 bases, in that order; junction bases with no gene match: 5. CDR3 DNA: TGCGCCAGCAGGCGTAACAGGGGCTCCTACAATGAGCAGTTCTTC. It translates to CASRRNRGSYNEQFF.

The chain employs TRBV28 and TRBJ2-7, with 9 bases aligning to TRBD1. Trimming at V came to 0 bases and at J to 3 bases, leaving 6 bases not matched to a gene. CDR3 length: 16 residues. In germline, CDR1 is MDHEN, CDR2 SYDVKM. The CDR3 reads CASSLWRPGQGYEQYF. CDR3 nucleotides: TGTGCCAGCAGTTTATGGCGTCCGGGACAGGGCTACGAGCAGTACTTC.

V is TRBV5-6 and J is TRBJ2-5, with TRBD2 as a possible D gene (7 bases). Germline V lookup: CDR1 SGHDT, CDR2 YYEEEE. The CDR3 is 16 amino acids. Trimming took off 4 bases at V and 1 base at J, with 17 bases between the two ends. The CDR3 loop is CASSGRGGRFQETQYF. Here the CDR3 DNA reads TGTGCCAGCAGCGGGAGGGGGGGCAGATTCCAAGAGACCCAGTACTTC.

The CDR3 nucleotides read TGTGCCACCAGTGAAGCGGGGACAAAAAAGGGCAATGAGCAGTTCTTC. This translates into CATSEAGTKKGNEQFF. The chain uses TRBV24-1 and TRBJ2-1; the D gene is possibly TRBD2 (7 bases). Germline CDR1 KGHDR, CDR2 SFDVKD. This CDR3 contains 16 residues. Trimming removed 4 bases from V and 6 bases from J, with 18 bases in between.

The chain is built from TRBV27 and TRBJ1-5; a possible D gene is TRBD1 (5 bases). Between the trimmed V and J ends, which lost 8 bases and 0 bases, there was a span of 14 bases. The CDR3 runs 15 residues. Looked up from germline, CDR1 is MNHEY and CDR2 is SMNVEV (reference sequence). The CDR3 reads CASGEGQGSNQPQHF. In DNA, the CDR3 is TGTGCCAGCGGGGAGGGGCAGGGTAGCAATCAGCCCCAGCATTTT.

V gene TRBV7-8 combines with J gene TRBJ1-4; unclear D gene. V was pared by 2 bases and J by 3 bases, with 7 bases between. There are 14 residues in the CDR3. Germline V gene data show CDR1 as SGHVS and CDR2 as FQNEAQ. The CDR3 DNA sequence: TGTGCCAGCAGCTTAAATCCGTCTAATGAAAAACTGTTTTTT. Translation gives CASSLNPSNEKLFF. The whole variable domain, filled in from reference TRBV7-8 and TRBJ1-4, reads GAGVSQSPRYKVAKRGQDVALRCDPISGHVSLFWYQQALGQGPEFLTYFQNEAQLDKSGLPSDRFFAERPEGSVSTLKIQRTQQEDSAVYLCASSLNPSNEKLFFGSGTQLSVL.

The V gene is TRBV29-1, the J gene TRBJ2-7; possibly TRBD1 for D (6 bases). This CDR3 is 14 amino acids long. Germline V gene data show CDR1 as SQVTM and CDR2 as ANQGSEA. The germline V and J ends were trimmed by 5 bases and 2 bases, with 16 bases remaining between them. The DNA for the CDR3 is TGCAGCGTTTCTACAGGGAGAGGGACCTACGAGCAGTACTTC. Translated, it gives CSVSTGRGTYEQYF.

The gene calls are TRBV5-6 and TRBJ2-1; 10 bases fit TRBD1. This CDR3 is 16 amino acids long. Germline V lookup: CDR1 SGHDT, CDR2 YYEEEE. V shed 0 bases and J 5 bases; nucleotides not matched to a gene: 5. The CDR3 here is CASSLEGQGINNEQFF. The CDR3 nucleotides are TGTGCCAGCAGCTTGGAGGGACAGGGGATTAACAATGAGCAGTTCTTC.

The chain couples TRBV19 to TRBJ1-1, with D perhaps matching TRBD1 (6 bases). The germline V and J ends were trimmed by 3 bases and 1 base, with 9 bases remaining between them. The CDR3 is made up of 14 amino acids. Germline V lookup: CDR1 LNHDA, CDR2 SQIVND (reference sequence). The DNA for the CDR3 is TGTGCCAGTAGTATGACAGGAGGGAACACTGAAGCTTTCTTT. Amino acids: CASSMTGGNTEAFF. The whole variable domain, filled in from reference TRBV19 and TRBJ1-1, reads DGGITQSPKYLFRKEGQNVTLSCEQNLNHDAMYWYRQDPGQGLRLIYYSQIVNDFQKGDIAEGYSVSREKKESFPLTVTSAQKNPTAFYLCASSMTGGNTEAFFGQGTRLTVV.

This clone was detected only a few times. The chain joins TRBV6-5 to TRBJ1-2, with a tentative D call TRBD1 (5 bases). This CDR3 spans 13 amino acids. The germline V and J ends were trimmed by 7 bases and 5 bases, with 14 bases remaining between them. Germline V gene lookup returns CDR1 MNHEY and CDR2 SVGAGI. This chain's CDR3 is CASNPGSQYGYTF. The CDR3 nucleotides are TGTGCCAGCAATCCAGGGTCTCAATATGGCTACACCTTC.

The rearrangement links TRBV19 to TRBJ1-1; no clear D gene. The CDR3 is 15 residues long. CDR1 is LNHDA and CDR2 is SQIVND in the germline V gene (reference sequence). V was trimmed by 4 bases and J by 5 bases, leaving 17 bases between them. CDR3 in DNA: TGTGCCAGTAGTACTAATCCCGGACCGGGGACTGAAGCTTTCTTT. Its translation: CASSTNPGPGTEAFF.

V gene TRBV4-3 combines with J gene TRBJ2-2, with D uncertain. Germline V gene data show CDR1 as LGHNA and CDR2 as YSLEER. CDR3 length equals 17 residues. V lost 0 bases to trimming and J lost 4 bases, with 15 bases between them. This CDR3 is CASSQEANYKGTGELFF. In DNA form, the CDR3 reads TGCGCCAGCAGCCAAGAGGCTAACTATAAAGGCACCGGGGAGCTGTTTTTT.

This clone was seen only once. This rearrangement joins TRBV9 to TRBJ1-2; 7 nucleotides match TRBD1. Germline V gene data show CDR1 as SGDLS and CDR2 as YYNGEE. Trimming cost V 4 bases and J 0 bases; bases outside gene matches: 6. This CDR3 is 15 amino acids long. The CDR3: CASSMGQITNYGYTF. In nucleotides, the CDR3 is TGTGCCAGCAGCATGGGACAGATTACTAACTATGGCTACACCTTC.

The J gene is TRBJ1-5, the V gene TRBV11-3, with D uncertain. Per the germline V gene, CDR1 is SGHNT and CDR2 is YENEEA. Trimming took off 3 bases at V and 0 bases at J, with 9 bases between the two ends. The CDR3 runs to 15 residues. The CDR3 DNA reads TGTGCCAGCAGCTTTACCGGAGTTAGCAATCAGCCCCAGCATTTT. Translating it yields CASSFTGVSNQPQHF.

The V gene is TRBV5-6, the J gene TRBJ1-3, with 7 bases lining up with TRBD1. V shed 4 bases, J shed 4 bases, and the junction held 5 bases outside the gene matches. The CDR3 is made up of 14 amino acids. CDR1 SGHDT and CDR2 YYEEEE come from the germline V gene. The CDR3 DNA reads as TGTGCCAGCAGCCGGAGGGGGCCAGGAAACACCATATATTTT. This encodes CASSRRGPGNTIYF.

The chain has TRBV6-1 and TRBJ1-2, with D uncertain. V shed 2 bases and J shed 11 bases, with 15 bases lying between them. The CDR3 loop spans 13 amino acids. Germline values: CDR1 MNHNS, CDR2 SASEGT. In DNA, the CDR3 is TGTGCCAGCAGTGAATCGGGGATTCCGGGGTACACCTTC. Its protein product is CASSESGIPGYTF.

The rearrangement links TRBV28 to TRBJ2-1; 8 nucleotides align to TRBD2. J was trimmed by 4 bases and V by 5 bases; bases with no gene match: 10. CDR3 length equals 16 residues. CDR1 is MDHEN, CDR2 SYDVKM, per germline. The DNA of the CDR3 is TGTGCCAGCAGTGCCATAACTAGCGGCCAGTACAATGAGCAGTTCTTC. Protein sequence: CASSAITSGQYNEQFF. Full variable domain (outside the CDR3, taken from reference TRBV28 and TRBJ2-1): DVKVTQSSRYLVKRTGEKVFLECVQDMDHENMFWYRQDPGLGLRLIYFSYDVKMKEKGDIPEGYSVSREKKERFSLILESASTNQTSMYLCASSAITSGQYNEQFFGPGTRLTVL.

V usage is TRBV30 and J usage is TRBJ2-7; possible D gene TRBD1, 6 bases. Trimming left V 1 base short and J 3 bases short, with 13 bases between. CDR1 is GTSNPN, CDR2 SVGIG, per germline (reference sequence). The CDR3 totals 14 residues. The CDR3 loop reads CAWSATGKGYEQYF. In DNA, the CDR3 is TGTGCCTGGAGTGCCACAGGGAAGGGCTACGAGCAGTACTTC. Full variable domain (missing parts from reference TRBV30 and TRBJ2-7): SQTIHQWPATLVQPVGSPLSLECTVEGTSNPNLYWYRQAAGRGLQLLFYSVGIGQISSEVPQNLSASRPQDRQFILSSKKLLLSDSGFYLCAWSATGKGYEQYFGPGTRLTVT.